These T cell receptor beta chains were read from a single sample in a study of cytomegalovirus exposure and HLA in healthy donors. TCRdb's copy holds only in-frame clones and misses some; the assay was immunoSEQ multiplex PCR. The sample carries around 200,000 clones, around 80% recorded once. Sequenced sample: PBMCs. The receptors shown here come from a woman aged 55 to 70 in good health and CMV-seropositive. Each CDR3 is given with its conserved first and last residue. D genes are given only for firm matches. Not every row has a clone size; where given, it reads once, few, many or a size class.

CDR3 DNA	CDR3 protein	D gene	V gene	J gene	clone size
TGTGCCAGCAGCCGCGGGACTAGCGGACAAGAGACCCAGTACTTC	CASSRGTSGQETQYF	TRBD2	TRBV14	TRBJ2-5	-
TGTGCCAGCAGCTTCATAGCGGGAGTAGGGAATGAGCAGTTCTTC	CASSFIAGVGNEQFF	TRBD2	TRBV11-2	TRBJ2-1	-
TGTGCCAGCAGTGGACAGGGCACAGATACGCAGTATTTT	CASSGQGTDTQYF	-	TRBV25-1	TRBJ2-3	-
TGCGCCAGCAGCGCAGGATCAAGCGGGGGCTACAATGAGCAGTTCTTC	CASSAGSSGGYNEQFF	TRBD2	TRBV5-1	TRBJ2-1	-
TGCGCCAGCAGCCGCAAAACAGTTTTTGGAGGAAACACCATATATTTT	CASSRKTVFGGNTIYF	-	TRBV4-3	TRBJ1-3	-
TGCAGCGTCGGCGGGAGCTTGGCGGATACGCAGTATTTT	CSVGGSLADTQYF	TRBD2	TRBV29-1	TRBJ2-3	-
TGCGCCAGCAGCCCGTCGGTAAACTATGGCTACACCTTC	CASSPSVNYGYTF	-	TRBV4-1	TRBJ1-2	-
TGCGCCAGCAGCTTACAGGGGGGGGGTTACGAGCAGTACTTC	CASSLQGGGYEQYF	-	TRBV5-1	TRBJ2-7	-
TGTGCCAGCAGCTTTCGGGAGAACACTGAAGCTTTCTTT	CASSFRENTEAFF	-	TRBV7-2	TRBJ1-1	once
TGTGCTAGTGGTTTGGTACCGGGAAACAGGGCTAACTATGGCTACACCTTC	CASGLVPGNRANYGYTF	-	TRBV12-5	TRBJ1-2	-
TGTGCCAGCAGCTTAGATGAGGGTATAAAGCAGTTCTTC	CASSLDEGIKQFF	-	TRBV7-2	TRBJ2-1	-
TGTGCCAGCAGCTTAGAGGAGGGGACCACAGATACGCAGTATTTT	CASSLEEGTTDTQYF	-	TRBV11-2	TRBJ2-3	-
TGTGCCAGCAGCTCCTTCACAGATACGCAGTATTTT	CASSSFTDTQYF	-	TRBV11-2	TRBJ2-3	-
TGTGCCAGCAGCGTAGGGCAGATCAATCAGCCCCAGCATTTT	CASSVGQINQPQHF	-	TRBV9	TRBJ1-5	-
TGCGCCAGCAGCTTGCTTGGCGGTGGGGAAAAACTGTTTTTT	CASSLLGGGEKLFF	-	TRBV5-1	TRBJ1-4	-
TGCGCCAGCAGTGATTACAGTGGCACAGATACGCAGTATTTT	CASSDYSGTDTQYF	-	TRBV10-1	TRBJ2-3	-
TGTGCCTGGAGTCCACAGGGGGCGAGCAATCAGCCCCAGCATTTT	CAWSPQGASNQPQHF	TRBD1	TRBV30	TRBJ1-5	-
TGTGCCAGCAGCTTAGTCGGGGGGACCGGGGAGCTGTTTTTT	CASSLVGGTGELFF	TRBD2	TRBV11-3	TRBJ2-2	-
TGTGCCAGCAGCCCGGACAGGGTTAGCTCCTACGAGCAGTACTTC	CASSPDRVSSYEQYF	TRBD1	TRBV5-4	TRBJ2-7	-
TGCGCCAGCAGTCCCGACAGGATTACCTACGAGCAGTACTTC	CASSPDRITYEQYF	-	TRBV10-1	TRBJ2-7	-
TGTGCCAGCAGTTACTCGGGGCCGGGCAATCAGCCCCAGCATTTT	CASSYSGPGNQPQHF	-	TRBV6-5	TRBJ1-5	-
TGCGCCAGCACCGCGACAGGGGATAATTCACCCCTCCACTTT	CASTATGDNSPLHF	TRBD1	TRBV10-2	TRBJ1-6	few
TGTGCCAGCAGCCCCTATTCAGCCGGCGGGCCAGATACGCAGTATTTT	CASSPYSAGGPDTQYF	-	TRBV7-9	TRBJ2-3	-
TGTGCCAGTAGTATGCGGACAGGGCGGGAGACCCAGTACTTC	CASSMRTGRETQYF	TRBD1	TRBV19	TRBJ2-5	-
TGTGCCAGCAGCTTGAGGGGGCCGACTAGCGGGATTGGAGAGACCCAGTACTTC	CASSLRGPTSGIGETQYF	TRBD2	TRBV5-5	TRBJ2-5	-
TGTGCCACCAGCAGAGACGGGGGGAACACTGAAGCTTTCTTT	CATSRDGGNTEAFF	-	TRBV15	TRBJ1-1	-
TGTGCCAGCAGCTTAGCGACTAGCGGGAGTGAACTCGAGCAGTACTTC	CASSLATSGSELEQYF	TRBD2	TRBV7-6	TRBJ2-7	-
TGTGCCAGCTCACCCCTGACCGGGGGCTACACCTTC	CASSPLTGGYTF	-	TRBV18	TRBJ1-2	-
TGCAGCGTGGGGAGGGCGGGAGATAACTATGGCTACACCTTC	CSVGRAGDNYGYTF	-	TRBV29-1	TRBJ1-2	-
TGCAGCGTTGTACGGCTAGCGGGATTATATGAGCAGTTCTTC	CSVVRLAGLYEQFF	TRBD2	TRBV29-1	TRBJ2-1	-
TGTGCCAGCAGCCAACGGAACGGGGAGCAGTACTTC	CASSQRNGEQYF	-	TRBV4-2	TRBJ2-7	-
TGTGCCAGCAGCAAAACAGGGGTCCATGAAAAACTGTTTTTT	CASSKTGVHEKLFF	TRBD1	TRBV2	TRBJ1-4	-
TGTGCCAGCAGTGAATCAGCCAGGCGGGAGATTCGCAATGAGCAGTTCTTC	CASSESARREIRNEQFF	TRBD2	TRBV6-1	TRBJ2-1	-
TGTGCCAGCAGCCGCCCAGGGAGGGCCACCGGGGAGCTGTTTTTT	CASSRPGRATGELFF	TRBD2	TRBV11-2	TRBJ2-2	-
TGTGCCAGCAGCCAAGGGGGAGAACTAGCCAAAAACATTCAGTACTTC	CASSQGGELAKNIQYF	-	TRBV4-2	TRBJ2-4	-
TGTGCCAGCAGCCCTGCGGGACAGGGGGGTGGCTACACCTTC	CASSPAGQGGGYTF	TRBD1	TRBV7-6	TRBJ1-2	few
TGTGCCAGCAGCTTTCTAGCGGGAGGGTTAGATACGCAGTATTTT	CASSFLAGGLDTQYF	TRBD2	TRBV7-2	TRBJ2-3	-
TGTGCCAGCAGCTTGGTCGCGGGAGGGCGGAATGAGCAGTTCTTC	CASSLVAGGRNEQFF	TRBD2	TRBV7-8	TRBJ2-1	-
TGTGCCAGCAGTTTCGCGGGGAGTAACAAGGGCTACACCTTC	CASSFAGSNKGYTF	-	TRBV28	TRBJ1-2	-
TGTGCCAGTAGTCCGGACAGGAATTATGGCTACACCTTC	CASSPDRNYGYTF	TRBD1	TRBV19	TRBJ1-2	few
TGCGCCAGCAGCTTGGCCGGCAGGGAGACCCAGTACTTC	CASSLAGRETQYF	-	TRBV5-1	TRBJ2-5	-
TGTGCCAGCAGCACCACTAGCGGGGGGGCCCCTGAGCAGTTCTTC	CASSTTSGGAPEQFF	TRBD2	TRBV9	TRBJ2-1	-
TGTGCCAGCAGTTCGGGACAGGGGCGAGAAAACAATCAGCCCCAGCATTTT	CASSSGQGRENNQPQHF	TRBD1	TRBV27	TRBJ1-5	once
TGTGCCAGCAGTTTGGGGACAGGTGGTTCACCCCTCCACTTT	CASSLGTGGSPLHF	TRBD1	TRBV2	TRBJ1-6	-
TGTGCCAGCCCATTCCGGTCCTCCCAGGGGGAAAAACTGTTTTTT	CASPFRSSQGEKLFF	-	TRBV6-5	TRBJ1-4	-
TGTGCCAGCAGCGGGAGGACAGGGGGCGGCGAGACCCAGTACTTC	CASSGRTGGGETQYF	TRBD1	TRBV9	TRBJ2-5	-
TGTGCCAGCAGCGCTGAGTTCAGGGAGGGACAAGGCTACACCTTC	CASSAEFREGQGYTF	-	TRBV9	TRBJ1-2	-
TGTTCCAGCAGCTTCATGGCCGAGCAGTACTTC	CSSSFMAEQYF	-	TRBV7-9	TRBJ2-7	-
TGTGCCAGCAGCGCAGGGCGTTTGAGGCAGGGCACTGAAGCTTTCTTT	CASSAGRLRQGTEAFF	-	TRBV9	TRBJ1-1	once
TGTGCCAGCAGCTTAGGAGGGGGGGGCATCTACAATGAGCAGTTCTTC	CASSLGGGGIYNEQFF	-	TRBV5-4	TRBJ2-1	once
TGCGCCAGCAGCCCAGGTATCAATCAGCCCCAGCATTTT	CASSPGINQPQHF	-	TRBV5-1	TRBJ1-5	few
TGTGCCAGCAGCTCTTATCCGGGACTAGCGGGATTCAATGAGCAGTTCTTC	CASSSYPGLAGFNEQFF	TRBD2	TRBV27	TRBJ2-1	-
TGTGCCAGCAGCCCAATGGGGAGGAGGGAGCTGTTTTTT	CASSPMGRRELFF	-	TRBV5-5	TRBJ2-2	few
TGCGCCAGCCAAGGCGGGGGGCCATCCTACGAGCAGTACTTC	CASQGGGPSYEQYF	TRBD2	TRBV5-1	TRBJ2-7	-
TGTGCCAGCAGCCAAAGACAGGGGGCAGGCTATGGCTACACCTTC	CASSQRQGAGYGYTF	TRBD1	TRBV13	TRBJ1-2	-
TGTGCCAGCTCACCCACAGGGTCGCCGGATCAGCCCCAGCATTTT	CASSPTGSPDQPQHF	-	TRBV18	TRBJ1-5	-
TGCGCCAGCAGCTTATCCTCAACTAATGAAAAACTGTTTTTT	CASSLSSTNEKLFF	-	TRBV5-1	TRBJ1-4	-
TGTGCCAGCAGCGAGACTAGCGGGAGCTACAATGAGCAGTTCTTC	CASSETSGSYNEQFF	TRBD2	TRBV7-8	TRBJ2-1	-